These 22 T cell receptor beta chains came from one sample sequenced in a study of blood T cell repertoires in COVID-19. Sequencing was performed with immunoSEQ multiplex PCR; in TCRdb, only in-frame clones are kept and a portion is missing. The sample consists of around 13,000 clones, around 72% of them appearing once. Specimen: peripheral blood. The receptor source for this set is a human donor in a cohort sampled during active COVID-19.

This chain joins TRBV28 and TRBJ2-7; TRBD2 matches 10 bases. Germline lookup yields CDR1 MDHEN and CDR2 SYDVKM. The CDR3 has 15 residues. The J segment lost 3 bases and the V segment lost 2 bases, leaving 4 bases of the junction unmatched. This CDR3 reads CASSLIAGGNYEQYF. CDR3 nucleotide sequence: TGTGCCAGCAGTTTAATAGCGGGGGGTAACTACGAGCAGTACTTC.

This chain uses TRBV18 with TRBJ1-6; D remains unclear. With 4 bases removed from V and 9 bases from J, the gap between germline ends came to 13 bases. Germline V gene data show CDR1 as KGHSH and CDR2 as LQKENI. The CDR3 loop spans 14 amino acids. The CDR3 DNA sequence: TGTGCCAGCTCACATGGTCGACTGGGTTCACCCCTCCACTTT. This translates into CASSHGRLGSPLHF.

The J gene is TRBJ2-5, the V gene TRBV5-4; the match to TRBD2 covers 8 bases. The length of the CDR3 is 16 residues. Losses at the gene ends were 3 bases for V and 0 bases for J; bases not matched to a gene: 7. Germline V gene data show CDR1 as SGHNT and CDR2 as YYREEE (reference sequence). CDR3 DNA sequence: TGTGCCAGCAGCTCCGGGGCTAGCGGGCACCAAGAGACCCAGTACTTC. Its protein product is CASSSGASGHQETQYF.

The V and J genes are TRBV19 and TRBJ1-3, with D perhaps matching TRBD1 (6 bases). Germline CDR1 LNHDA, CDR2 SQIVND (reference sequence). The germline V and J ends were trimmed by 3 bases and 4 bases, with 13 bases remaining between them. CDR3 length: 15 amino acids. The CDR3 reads CASSMNRVAGNTIYF. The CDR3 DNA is TGTGCCAGTAGTATGAACAGGGTGGCCGGAAACACCATATATTTT.

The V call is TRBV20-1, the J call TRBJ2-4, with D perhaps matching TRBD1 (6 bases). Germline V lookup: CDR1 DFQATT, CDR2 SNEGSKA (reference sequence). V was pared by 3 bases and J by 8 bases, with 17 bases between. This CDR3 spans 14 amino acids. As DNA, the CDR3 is TGCAGTGCTAGTAAGACAGGTCGCAGGGACATTCAGTACTTC. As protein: CSASKTGRRDIQYF.

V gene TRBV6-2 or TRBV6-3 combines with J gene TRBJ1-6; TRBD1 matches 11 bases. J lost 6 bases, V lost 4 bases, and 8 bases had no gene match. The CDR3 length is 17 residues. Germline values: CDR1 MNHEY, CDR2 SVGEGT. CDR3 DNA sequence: TGTGCCAGCAGTTTTCCGGGACAGGGGGGTCGTAATTCACCCCTCCACTTT. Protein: CASSFPGQGGRNSPLHF.

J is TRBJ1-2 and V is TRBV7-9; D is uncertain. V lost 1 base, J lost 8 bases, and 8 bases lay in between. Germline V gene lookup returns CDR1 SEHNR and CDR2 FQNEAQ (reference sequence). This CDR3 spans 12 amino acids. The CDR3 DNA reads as TGTGCCAGCAGCTTAGACAGAGGGGGCTACACCTTC. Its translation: CASSLDRGGYTF.

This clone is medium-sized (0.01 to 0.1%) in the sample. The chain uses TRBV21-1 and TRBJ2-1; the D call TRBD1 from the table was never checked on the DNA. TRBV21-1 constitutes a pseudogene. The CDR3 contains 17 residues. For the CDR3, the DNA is TGTGCCAGCAGCAAGGGTTCCGGGACAGGGGGCTACAATGAGCAGTTCTTC. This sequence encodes CASSKGSGTGGYNEQFF.

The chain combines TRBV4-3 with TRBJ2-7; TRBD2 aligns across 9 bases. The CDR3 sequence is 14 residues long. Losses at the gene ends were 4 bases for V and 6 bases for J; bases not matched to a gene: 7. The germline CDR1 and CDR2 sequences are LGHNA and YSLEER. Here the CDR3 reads CASSLTGGRVEQYF. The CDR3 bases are TGCGCCAGCAGCCTCACTGGCGGGAGGGTCGAGCAGTACTTC.

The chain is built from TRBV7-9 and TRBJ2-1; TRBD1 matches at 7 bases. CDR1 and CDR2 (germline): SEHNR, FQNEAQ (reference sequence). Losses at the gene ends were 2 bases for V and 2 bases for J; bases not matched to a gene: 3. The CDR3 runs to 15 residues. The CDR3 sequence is CASSLWQGAYNEQFF. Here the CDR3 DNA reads TGTGCCAGCAGCTTATGGCAGGGGGCCTACAATGAGCAGTTCTTC.

This chain's CDR3 is CAGGGTSGSYEQYF. The CDR3 nucleotides are TGTGCCGGGGGGGGGACTAGCGGGTCCTACGAGCAGTACTTC. The genes are TRBV7-9 and TRBJ2-7; TRBD2 matches 12 bases. Germline assignment: CDR1 SEHNR and CDR2 FQNEAQ (reference sequence). J lost 1 base, V lost 11 bases, and 6 bases had no gene match. The CDR3 is 14 amino acids. Based on the CDR3 plus reference TRBV7-9 and TRBJ2-7, the full variable domain is DTGVSQNPRHKITKRGQNVTFRCDPISEHNRLYWYRQTLGQGPEFLTYFQNEAQLEKSRLLSDRFSAERPKGSFSTLEIQRTEQGDSAMYLCAGGGTSGSYEQYFGPGTRLTVT.

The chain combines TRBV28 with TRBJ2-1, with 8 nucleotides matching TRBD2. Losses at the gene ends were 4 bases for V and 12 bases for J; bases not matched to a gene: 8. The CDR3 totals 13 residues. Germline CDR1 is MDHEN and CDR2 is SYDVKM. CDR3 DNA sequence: TGTGCCAGCAGTTGGCGGGGGGAATGGTGGCAGTTCTTC. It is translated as CASSWRGEWWQFF.

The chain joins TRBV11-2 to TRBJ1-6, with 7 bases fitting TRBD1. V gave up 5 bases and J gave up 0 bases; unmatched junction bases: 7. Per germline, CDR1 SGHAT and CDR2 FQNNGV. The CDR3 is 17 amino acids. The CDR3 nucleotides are TGTGCCAGCAGCCTTCGGGACAGCCGCTCCTATAATTCACCCCTCCACTTT. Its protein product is CASSLRDSRSYNSPLHF.

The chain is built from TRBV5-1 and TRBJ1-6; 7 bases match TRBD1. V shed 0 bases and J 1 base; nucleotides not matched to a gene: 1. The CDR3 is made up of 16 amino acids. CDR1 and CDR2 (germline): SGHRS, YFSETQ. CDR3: CASSLDRGSYNSPLHF. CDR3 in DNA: TGCGCCAGCAGCTTGGACAGGGGATCCTATAATTCACCCCTCCACTTT.

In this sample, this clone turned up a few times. CDR3 sequence reads: CASSMGGLAGFEQYF. The DNA of the CDR3 is TGTGCCAGTAGTATGGGGGGACTAGCGGGGTTCGAGCAGTACTTC. The rearrangement joins TRBV19 to TRBJ2-7, with TRBD2 identical over 13 bases. Germline CDR1 LNHDA, CDR2 SQIVND (reference sequence). The CDR3 covers 15 residues. V was pared by 3 bases and J by 6 bases, with 5 bases of the junction left unmatched.

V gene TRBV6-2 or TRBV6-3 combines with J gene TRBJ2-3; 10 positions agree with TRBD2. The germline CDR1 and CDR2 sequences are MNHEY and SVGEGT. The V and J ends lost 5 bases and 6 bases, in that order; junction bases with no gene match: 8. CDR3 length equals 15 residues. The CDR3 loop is CASSKAGGPDDTQYF. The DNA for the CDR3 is TGTGCCAGCAGTAAAGCGGGAGGGCCCGATGATACGCAGTATTTT.

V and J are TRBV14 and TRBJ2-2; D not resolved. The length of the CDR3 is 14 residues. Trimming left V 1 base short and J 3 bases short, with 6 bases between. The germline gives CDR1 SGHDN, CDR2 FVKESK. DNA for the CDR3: TGTGCCAGCAGCCAAGTAAGCTACACCGGGGAGCTGTTTTTT. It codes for CASSQVSYTGELFF.

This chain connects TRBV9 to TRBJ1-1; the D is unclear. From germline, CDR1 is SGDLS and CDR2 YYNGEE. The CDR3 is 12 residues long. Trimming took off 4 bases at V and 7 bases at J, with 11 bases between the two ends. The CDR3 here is CASSTLVGEAFF. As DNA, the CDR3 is TGTGCCAGCAGCACATTGGTTGGTGAAGCTTTCTTT.

CDR3 sequence (DNA): TGTGCCAGCAGCCGACAAGTAGGGAGTAGCTCCTATAATTCACCCCTCCACTTT. It codes for CASSRQVGSSSYNSPLHF. The genes are TRBV3-1 (or the pseudogene TRBV3-2) and TRBJ1-6; no definite D call. Germline V lookup: CDR1 LGHDT, CDR2 YNNKEL (reference sequence). CDR3 length: 18 amino acids. V lost 4 bases and J 0 bases, leaving 16 bases between the germline ends.

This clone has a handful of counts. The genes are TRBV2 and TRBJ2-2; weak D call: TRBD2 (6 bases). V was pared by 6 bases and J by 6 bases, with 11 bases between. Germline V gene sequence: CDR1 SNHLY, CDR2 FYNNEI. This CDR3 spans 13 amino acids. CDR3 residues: CASRRERSGELFF. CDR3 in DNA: TGTGCCAGCAGACGGGAGAGGTCCGGGGAGCTGTTTTTT.

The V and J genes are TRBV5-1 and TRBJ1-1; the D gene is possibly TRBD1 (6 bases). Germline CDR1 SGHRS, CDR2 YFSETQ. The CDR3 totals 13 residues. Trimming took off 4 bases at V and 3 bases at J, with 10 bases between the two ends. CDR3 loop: CASSEQGYTEAFF. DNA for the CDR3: TGCGCCAGCAGCGAGCAGGGGTACACTGAAGCTTTCTTT.

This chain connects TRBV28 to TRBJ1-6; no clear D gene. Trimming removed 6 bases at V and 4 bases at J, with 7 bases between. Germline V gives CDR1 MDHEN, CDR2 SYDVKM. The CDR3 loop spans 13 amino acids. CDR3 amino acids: CASRSLYNSPLHF. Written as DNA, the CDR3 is TGTGCCAGCAGGTCCCTTTATAATTCACCCCTCCACTTT.